This T cell receptor beta chain was recorded in a study of blood T cell repertoires in COVID-19. Data came from immunoSEQ multiplex PCR; TCRdb stores just in-frame clones and leaves some out. The sample consists of tens of thousands of clones, 80% to 90% of them appearing once. The V segment lost 4 bases and the J segment 6 bases; nucleotides outside the gene matches: 4. Germline-derived CDR1 and CDR2 are SNHLY and FYNNEI. The CDR3 covers 13 residues. Sequencing used peripheral blood. The chain links TRBV2 to TRBJ2-7; 9 nucleotides agree with TRBD1. The origin of this receptor is a man at least 80 years old in a cohort sampled during active COVID-19. CDR3 nucleotides: TGTGCCAGCAGTGGGACAGGGGTCAGCGAGCAGTACTTC. This gives the protein CASSGTGVSEQYF. Based on the CDR3 plus reference TRBV2 and TRBJ2-7, the full variable domain is EPEVTQTPSHQVTQMGQEVILRCVPISNHLYFYWYRQILGQKVEFLVSFYNNEISEKSEIFDDQFSVERPDGSNFTLKIRSTKLEDSAMYFCASSGTGVSEQYFGPGTRLTVT.